This TCR beta chain emerged from a study of blood T cell repertoires in COVID-19. Across the study: Samples came from the United States, Italy and Spain, spanning acute and convalescent COVID-19. T cells, B-cell-depleted T cells, or PBMCs provided the cDNA or gDNA that served as material.

Here immunoSEQ multiplex PCR was the method, and the copy in TCRdb shows in-frame clones only, minus some. The table has about 140,000 clones, 80% to 90% seen once. Germline V gene lookup returns CDR1 SGDLS and CDR2 YYNGEE. This CDR3 is 13 amino acids long. The J segment lost 8 bases and the V segment lost 4 bases, leaving 4 bases of the junction unmatched. The sequenced sample was peripheral blood. The chain links TRBV9 to TRBJ2-7; 12 bases match TRBD1. This clonotype originated in a woman aged 45-60 years with acute or convalescent COVID-19. For the CDR3, the DNA is TGTGCCAGCAGCTCCCGGGACAGGGGGCAGCAGTACTTC. The encoded protein is CASSSRDRGQQYF. Looking up the rest from reference TRBV9 and TRBJ2-7 gives the full variable domain: DSGVTQTPKHLITATGQRVTLRCSPRSGDLSVYWYQQSLDQGLQFLIQYYNGEERAKGNILERFSAQQFPDLHSELNLSSLELGDSALYFCASSSRDRGQQYFGPGTRLTVT.